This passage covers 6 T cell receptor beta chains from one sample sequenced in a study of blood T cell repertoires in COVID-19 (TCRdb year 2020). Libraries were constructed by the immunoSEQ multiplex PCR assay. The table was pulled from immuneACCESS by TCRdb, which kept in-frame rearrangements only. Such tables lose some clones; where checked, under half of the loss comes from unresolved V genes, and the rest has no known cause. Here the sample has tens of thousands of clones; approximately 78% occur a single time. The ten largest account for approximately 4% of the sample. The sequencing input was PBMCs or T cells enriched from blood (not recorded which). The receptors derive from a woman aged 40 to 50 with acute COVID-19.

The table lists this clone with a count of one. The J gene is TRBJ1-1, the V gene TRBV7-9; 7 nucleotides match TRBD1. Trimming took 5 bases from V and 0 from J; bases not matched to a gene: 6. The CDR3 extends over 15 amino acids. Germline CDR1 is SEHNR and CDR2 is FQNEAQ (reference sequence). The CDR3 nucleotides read TGTGCCAGCAGCGCTAGACAGGGTATGAACACTGAAGCTTTCTTT. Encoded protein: CASSARQGMNTEAFF.

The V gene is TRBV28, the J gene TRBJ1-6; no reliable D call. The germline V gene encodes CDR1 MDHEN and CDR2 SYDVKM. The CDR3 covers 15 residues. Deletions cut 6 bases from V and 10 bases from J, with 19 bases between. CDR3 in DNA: TGTGCCAGCAGCAACGAAATCGGGGTCAGCTCACCCCTCCACTTT. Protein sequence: CASSNEIGVSSPLHF. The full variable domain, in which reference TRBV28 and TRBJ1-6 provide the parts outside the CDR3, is DVKVTQSSRYLVKRTGEKVFLECVQDMDHENMFWYRQDPGLGLRLIYFSYDVKMKEKGDIPEGYSVSREKKERFSLILESASTNQTSMYLCASSNEIGVSSPLHFGNGTRLTVT.

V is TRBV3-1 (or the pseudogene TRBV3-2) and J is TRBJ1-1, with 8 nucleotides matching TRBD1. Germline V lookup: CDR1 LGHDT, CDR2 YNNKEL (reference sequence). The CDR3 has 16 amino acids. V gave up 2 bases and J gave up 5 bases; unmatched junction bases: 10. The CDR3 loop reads CASSQLPTGVRTEAFF. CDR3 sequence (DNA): TGTGCCAGCAGCCAACTACCGACAGGGGTTCGAACTGAAGCTTTCTTT.

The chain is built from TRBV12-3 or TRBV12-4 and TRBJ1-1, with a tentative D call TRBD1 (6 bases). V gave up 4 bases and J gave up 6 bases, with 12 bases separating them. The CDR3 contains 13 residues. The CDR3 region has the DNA TGTGCCAGCAGTTCCCCAGGGGTCCCTGAAGCTTTCTTT. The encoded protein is CASSSPGVPEAFF.

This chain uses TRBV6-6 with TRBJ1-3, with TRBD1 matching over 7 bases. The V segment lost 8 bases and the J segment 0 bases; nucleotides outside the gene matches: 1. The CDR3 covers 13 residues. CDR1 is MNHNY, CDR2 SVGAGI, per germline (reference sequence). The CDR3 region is CASWDSSGNTIYF. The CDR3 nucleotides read TGTGCCAGCTGGGACAGCTCTGGAAACACCATATATTTT.

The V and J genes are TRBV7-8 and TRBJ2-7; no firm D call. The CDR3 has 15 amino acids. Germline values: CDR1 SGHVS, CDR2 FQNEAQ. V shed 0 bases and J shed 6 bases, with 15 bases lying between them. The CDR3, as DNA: TGTGCCAGCAGCTTAGCGCTAAGCTTTCAAAGCGAGCAGTACTTC. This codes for CASSLALSFQSEQYF.